This is a list of T cell receptor beta chains from one sample in a study of CD8 T cells in ankylosing spondylitis. MiXCR, applied by TCRdb to the 5' RACE reads, yields one record per CDR3 protein. The table records some 700,000 distinct CDR3 sequences, around 20% of them present only once. Sequenced sample: blood, either unsorted or a sorted T cell fraction (not recorded which). The receptors originated from a male donor with ankylosing spondylitis. Both conserved end residues are part of each CDR3. A D gene is named only where the DNA matches it firmly. Where a row states a size, it is once, few, many or the class of an expanded clone; other rows omit it.

cdr3_length d_call j_call v_call clone_size cdr3_aa cdr3_nt
15 - TRBJ2-2 TRBV7-9 - CASSFRDTITGELFF TGTGCCAGCAGCTTCCGGGACACTATCACCGGGGAGCTGTTTTTT
14 TRBD1 TRBJ1-4 TRBV12-3/TRBV12-4 - CASSWDRGDEKLFF TGTGCCAGCAGTTGGGACAGGGGAGACGAAAAACTGTTTTTT
12 - TRBJ2-3 TRBV19 many CASSIGTDTQYF TGTGCCAGTAGTATAGGCACAGATACGCAGTATTTT
14 - TRBJ1-3 TRBV15 - CATSPVRTGNTIYF TGTGCCACCAGCCCGGTTAGGACTGGAAACACCATATATTTT
14 TRBD2 TRBJ2-1 TRBV29-1 few CSVRTSGRVNEQFF TGCAGCGTTCGGACTAGCGGGAGGGTCAATGAGCAGTTCTTC
12 - TRBJ1-2 TRBV29-1 many CSVTESRGGYTF TGCAGCGTTACAGAGTCGAGGGGAGGCTACACCTTC
16 TRBD1 TRBJ1-2 TRBV30 - CAWRPRQGSSFYGYTF TGTGCCTGGAGGCCCAGACAGGGTAGTTCTTTTTATGGCTACACCTTC
15 - TRBJ2-7 TRBV4-3 - CASSQGRGAPYEQYF TGCGCCAGCAGCCAAGGGAGGGGGGCCCCCTACGAGCAGTACTTC
15 TRBD2 TRBJ2-7 TRBV7-2 few CASSQGLAGGQEQYF TGTGCCAGCAGCCAGGGACTAGCGGGAGGGCAAGAGCAGTACTTC
15 - TRBJ2-2 TRBV7-6 - CASSLTGQSTGELFF TGTGCCAGCAGCCTAACTGGACAAAGCACCGGGGAGCTGTTTTTT
15 TRBD1 TRBJ2-2 TRBV6-1 - CASTYRDRGTGELFF TGTGCCAGCACCTACCGGGACAGGGGGACCGGGGAGCTGTTTTTT
12 - TRBJ1-2 TRBV6-2/TRBV6-3 - CASSLGLNGYTF TGTGCCAGCAGTCTCGGGTTAAATGGCTACACCTTC
13 - TRBJ2-7 TRBV6-2/TRBV6-3 - CASSYGPLYEQYF TGTGCCAGCAGTTATGGTCCTTTGTACGAGCAGTACTTC
12 TRBD1 TRBJ1-1 TRBV30 - CAWRPGGTEAFF TGTGCCTGGAGGCCAGGGGGTACTGAAGCTTTCTTT
13 - TRBJ2-1 TRBV20-1 few CSIRQTGVYEQFF TGCAGTATTAGACAGACGGGGGTCTATGAGCAGTTCTTC
13 - TRBJ1-2 TRBV4-3 many CASSQDRNYGYTF TGCGCCAGCAGCCAAGACAGGAACTATGGCTACACCTTC
14 TRBD1 TRBJ2-7 TRBV12-3/TRBV12-4 few CASSSGQVTYEQYF TGTGCCAGCAGTTCGGGACAGGTGACCTACGAGCAGTACTTC